A selection of T cell receptor beta chains follows, all from one sample in a study of shared clonotypes between healthy human individuals. The protocol was immunoSEQ multiplex PCR, while the TCRdb copy is restricted to in-frame clones and leaves out a portion. The sample holds 760,000 or so clones, about 97% seen once. The source material was naive CD8+ T cells sorted from blood. The receptors derive from a man aged 30 to 39 in good health. CDR3s include the opening cysteine and the closing phenylalanine or tryptophan. Each record gives: D gene, V gene, CDR3 protein. D genes are given only for firm matches.

>-|TRBV27
CASSLNWPEQETQYF
>-|TRBV27
CASRPLRGYEQYF
>-|TRBV19
CASSMDMRSYEQYF
>TRBD1|TRBV7-9
CASSPGQIEETQYF
>-|TRBV19
CASSIQTYSNQPQHF
>-|TRBV11-2
CASRVGYNNEQFF
>TRBD2|TRBV28
CAGSAGGPFVNEQFF
>-|TRBV7-6
CASSLAGSEAFF
>-|TRBV7-9
CASSPLGEETQYF
>TRBD1|TRBV19
CASRRQGPLDNQPQHF
>TRBD2|TRBV7-2
CASSLGLAGYEQYF
>-|TRBV6-6
CASEPGLGYEQYF
>TRBD2|TRBV9
CASSVVRAGSYNEQFF
>-|TRBV6-5
CASSPGAYEQYF
>-|TRBV9
CASSVWRDGRYEQYF
>TRBD1|TRBV10-3
CAISGTGVYEQYF
>-|TRBV2
CASRGRETQYF
>TRBD1|TRBV9
CASSVLGTVRTGELFF
>TRBD2|TRBV13
CASSHPGTSGLAGVNEQFF
>-|TRBV13
CASSLYGGLSSYEQYF
>-|TRBV11-2
CASSLGSGSTDTQYF
>-|TRBV4-1
CASSQDSLGVPYEQYF
>-|TRBV19
CASLHTNYGYTF
>-|TRBV7-6
CASSGSPSLPHQPQHF
>-|TRBV2
CASRFLPSWDYEQYF
>TRBD2|TRBV27
CASSRTSGPTDEQFF
>-|TRBV6-5
CASSLGDRSYEQYF
>-|TRBV7-9
CASSLPGTRVGQFF
>-|TRBV28
CASSFSREGAFNEQYF
>TRBD2|TRBV7-9
CASSRGTSGRGGNEQFF
>TRBD1|TRBV11-2
CASSSQGEALQPQHF